A single sample is the source of the 23 T cell receptor beta chains below, sequenced in a study of blood T cell repertoires in COVID-19. Only in-frame clones appear in the TCRdb table, and some are missing; sequencing was by immunoSEQ multiplex PCR. The sample lists approximately 69,000 clones, over 80% occurring once. Sequencing input: peripheral blood. The receptor source for this set is a woman older than 75 with acute or convalescent COVID-19.

The rearrangement links TRBV5-5 to TRBJ2-7; 7 bases are shared with TRBD2. The CDR3 is made up of 16 amino acids. CDR1 and CDR2 (germline): SGHKS, YYEKEE (reference sequence). After removal of 4 bases from V and 2 bases from J, the junction contained 12 bases not matched to a gene. The CDR3 DNA is TGTGCCAGCAGCCCGTGGGGGGGACCTAAAACCTACGAGCAGTACTTC. It encodes CASSPWGGPKTYEQYF.

This chain connects TRBV10-3 to TRBJ1-5; TRBD1 aligns across 9 bases. Trimming cost V 0 bases and J 4 bases; bases outside gene matches: 1. The CDR3 runs to 15 residues. Germline-derived CDR1 and CDR2 are ENHRY and SYGVKD. The CDR3, as DNA: TGTGCCATCAGTGAGTCAGGACAGGGGAATCAGCCCCAGCATTTT. It is translated as CAISESGQGNQPQHF.

The V and J genes are TRBV23-1 and TRBJ1-4; D might be TRBD1 (6 bases). TRBV23-1 is flagged as an ORF with uncertain function. The CDR3 runs to 19 residues. The V gene lost 0 bases and the J gene lost 0 bases, with 17 bases spanning the gap. The CDR3 spells CASSQSIFQGKATNEKLFF. The CDR3 nucleotides read TGCGCCAGCAGTCAATCGATCTTCCAGGGGAAGGCAACTAATGAAAAACTGTTTTTT.

The V and J genes are TRBV19 and TRBJ2-3, with 9 bases aligning to TRBD1. This CDR3 has 16 residues. With V trimmed by 3 bases and J by 6 bases, 10 bases remained unmatched. CDR1 LNHDA and CDR2 SQIVND come from the germline V gene (reference sequence). This chain's CDR3 is CASSIQAQGARDTQYF. The CDR3 DNA reads TGTGCCAGTAGTATTCAGGCACAGGGGGCGCGGGATACGCAGTATTTT.

This clone was seen more than once but under ten times. CDR3 loop: CASSSTGDMNTEAFF. The CDR3 DNA reads as TGTGCCAGCAGTTCGACAGGGGATATGAACACTGAAGCTTTCTTT. The chain couples TRBV28 to TRBJ1-1; the match to TRBD1 covers 8 bases. This CDR3 has 15 residues. J lost 0 bases, V lost 4 bases, and 4 bases had no gene match. Per germline, CDR1 MDHEN and CDR2 SYDVKM.

V is TRBV12-5 and J is TRBJ2-5; D possibly corresponds to TRBD1 (5 bases). This CDR3 comprises 16 residues. The V gene lost 0 bases and the J gene lost 4 bases, with 15 bases spanning the gap. CDR1 and CDR2 (germline): LGHNT, FRNRAP. The CDR3 DNA sequence: TGTGCTAGTGGTTTGGTACTTTCAGGGAAGGGAGAGACCCAGTACTTC. Translated, it gives CASGLVLSGKGETQYF. The entire variable domain, with the rest obtained from reference TRBV12-5 and TRBJ2-5, is as follows: DARVTQTPRHKVTEMGQEVTMRCQPILGHNTVFWYRQTMMQGLELLAYFRNRAPLDDSGMPKDRFSAEMPDATLATLKIQPSEPRDSAVYFCASGLVLSGKGETQYFGPGTRLLVL.

V is TRBV28 and J is TRBJ1-4, with D uncertain. This CDR3 is 12 amino acids long. V was cut by 2 bases and J by 8 bases, with 6 bases left in between. The germline CDR1 and CDR2 sequences are MDHEN and SYDVKM. CDR3 nucleotide sequence: TGTGCCAGCAGTTTAGGGGAGGAAAAACTGTTTTTT. It codes for CASSLGEEKLFF.

This clone occurred a few times. The genes are TRBV11-3 and TRBJ1-1; TRBD1 might be the D (5 bases). The germline V gene encodes CDR1 SGHNT and CDR2 YENEEA. Trimming shortened V by 5 bases and J by 1 base, and 8 bases separated the two germline ends. The CDR3 is 13 amino acids. CDR3 in DNA: TGTGCCAGCAGCCCAGGACAGAACACTGAAGCTTTCTTT. It specifies CASSPGQNTEAFF.

The CDR3 nucleotides read TGTGCCAGCAGCTTACTCCAGGGGGCAAGCACTGAAGCTTTCTTT. This translates into CASSLLQGASTEAFF. The chain recombines TRBV7-6 with TRBJ1-1, with 8 nucleotides matching TRBD1. CDR1 is SGHVS, CDR2 FNYEAQ, per germline. The junction had 6 bases not matched to a gene; V was cut back by 2 bases and J by 4 bases. This CDR3 has 15 amino acids. The whole variable domain, remainder taken from reference TRBV7-6 and TRBJ1-1, is GAGVSQSPRYKVTKRGQDVALRCDPISGHVSLYWYRQALGQGPEFLTYFNYEAQQDKSGLPNDRFSAERPEGSISTLTIQRTEQRDSAMYRCASSLLQGASTEAFFGQGTRLTVV.

The chain uses TRBV10-3 and TRBJ1-2; 8 nucleotides align to TRBD1. CDR3 size: 15 residues. The V gene's germline CDR1 is ENHRY and CDR2 SYGVKD. V was clipped by 2 bases and J by 2 bases; unmatched bases: 4. This chain's CDR3 is CAISERQGINYGYTF. The CDR3 nucleotides read TGTGCCATCAGTGAGCGACAGGGGATCAACTATGGCTACACCTTC.

The chain couples TRBV5-5 to TRBJ2-5, with 7 bases fitting TRBD2. The germline gives CDR1 SGHKS, CDR2 YYEKEE (reference sequence). Losses at the gene ends were 0 bases for V and 4 bases for J; bases not matched to a gene: 12. The CDR3 is made up of 17 amino acids. Here the CDR3 reads CASSLVAAAWGGETQYF. CDR3 DNA: TGTGCCAGCAGCTTGGTGGCGGCGGCGTGGGGGGGAGAGACCCAGTACTTC.

The V call is TRBV4-2, the J call TRBJ2-5, with TRBD2 identical over 7 bases. Germline CDR1 and CDR2: LGHNA and YNFKEQ. The CDR3 runs to 15 residues. Losses at the gene ends were 1 base for V and 5 bases for J; bases not matched to a gene: 7. The CDR3 bases are TGTGCCAGCAGCCAAGGGAGCGGGGTGGGTGAGACCCAGTACTTC. It yields the protein CASSQGSGVGETQYF.

This chain joins TRBV5-4 and TRBJ1-6; D call uncertain. CDR3 length equals 13 residues. Germline CDR1 SGHNT, CDR2 YYREEE (reference sequence). V was cut by 4 bases and J by 8 bases, with 10 bases left in between. CDR3 loop: CASSPARDSPLHF. For the CDR3, the DNA is TGTGCCAGCAGCCCTGCTCGGGATTCACCCCTCCACTTT.

CDR3 amino acids: CASSPTRGFDYGYTF. For the CDR3, the DNA is TGTGCCAGCTCACCAACCAGGGGGTTTGACTATGGCTACACCTTC. The genes are TRBV18 and TRBJ1-2, with TRBD1 matching over 7 bases. The germline V gene encodes CDR1 KGHSH and CDR2 LQKENI. The CDR3 has 15 amino acids. The J segment lost 3 bases and the V segment lost 2 bases, leaving 6 bases of the junction unmatched.

The rearrangement links TRBV28 to TRBJ1-4; perhaps TRBD1 as D (6 bases). V shed 5 bases and J shed 5 bases, with 12 bases lying between them. This CDR3 spans 14 amino acids. Germline CDR1 reads MDHEN; CDR2 reads SYDVKM. The CDR3 loop is CASSKRQENEKLFF. Written as DNA, the CDR3 is TGTGCCAGCAGTAAAAGACAGGAGAATGAAAAACTGTTTTTT.

This clone was counted between two and nine times. V usage is TRBV4-2 and J usage is TRBJ1-1; TRBD1 aligns across 8 bases. The CDR3 has 15 residues. Germline assignment: CDR1 LGHNA and CDR2 YNFKEQ. The V gene end was trimmed by 4 bases and the J gene end by 1 base; junction bases not matched to a gene: 5. CDR3 nucleotide sequence: TGTGCCAGCAGCCGGGCGGGGACAGGGAACACTGAAGCTTTCTTT. Translated: CASSRAGTGNTEAFF.

The V and J genes are TRBV6-5 and TRBJ2-7, with TRBD2 as a possible D gene (5 bases). Trimming took 6 bases from V and 7 from J, leaving 13 bases between them. Germline lookup yields CDR1 MNHEY and CDR2 SVGAGI. The CDR3 has 12 amino acids. The CDR3 DNA is TGTGCCAGCAGCCCCAGAGGGAGTGAGCAGTACTTC. Its translation: CASSPRGSEQYF.

This rearrangement joins TRBV5-1 to TRBJ2-1; 10 positions match TRBD2. The V gene end was trimmed by 0 bases and the J gene end by 4 bases; junction bases not matched to a gene: 1. Germline CDR1 reads SGHRS; CDR2 reads YFSETQ. The CDR3 has 15 amino acids. The CDR3: CASSLGTSGYNEQFF. CDR3 nucleotides: TGCGCCAGCAGCTTGGGGACTAGCGGATACAATGAGCAGTTCTTC.

The gene calls are TRBV5-1 and TRBJ2-5, with TRBD2 identical over 9 bases. This CDR3 contains 18 residues. Germline CDR1 and CDR2: SGHRS and YFSETQ. The V gene end was trimmed by 1 base and the J gene end by 3 bases; junction bases not matched to a gene: 13. CDR3 sequence reads: CASSLLVASGTPKETQYF. DNA for the CDR3: TGCGCCAGCAGCTTGTTAGTTGCTAGCGGGACGCCAAAAGAGACCCAGTACTTC.

The V and J genes are TRBV12-3 or TRBV12-4 and TRBJ2-5; 10 bases fit TRBD2. The J segment lost 5 bases and the V segment lost 8 bases, leaving 5 bases of the junction unmatched. This CDR3 spans 13 amino acids. Here the CDR3 reads CASRTSGGETQYF. CDR3 nucleotide sequence: TGTGCCAGCCGGACTAGCGGAGGGGAGACCCAGTACTTC.

The chain links TRBV27 to TRBJ2-2, with TRBD2 identical over 7 bases. The CDR3 spans 15 residues. Trimming took 6 bases from V and 2 from J; bases not matched to a gene: 6. Per germline, CDR1 MNHEY and CDR2 SMNVEV (reference sequence). The DNA for the CDR3 is TGTGCCAGCAGGGGGGAGGGATCTAACACCGGGGAGCTGTTTTTT. Translating it yields CASRGEGSNTGELFF.

The V call is TRBV18, the J call TRBJ1-2, with TRBD1 matching 12 bases. This CDR3 is 15 amino acids long. V shed 1 base, J shed 7 bases, and the junction held 4 bases outside the gene matches. Germline V gene sequence: CDR1 KGHSH, CDR2 LQKENI. CDR3 in DNA: TGTGCCAGCTCACCACAAGGGACAGGGGGCTCTGGCTACACCTTC. Protein: CASSPQGTGGSGYTF.

The chain has TRBV3-1 (or the pseudogene TRBV3-2) and TRBJ1-3, with TRBD1 matching 7 bases. After removal of 4 bases from V and 2 bases from J, the junction contained 8 bases not matched to a gene. Germline V gene lookup returns CDR1 LGHDT and CDR2 YNNKEL (reference sequence). This CDR3 contains 16 residues. This chain's CDR3 is CASSPRQGVTGNTIYF. The CDR3, as DNA: TGTGCCAGCAGCCCGCGACAGGGAGTAACTGGAAACACCATATATTTT.